Detailed here is one T cell receptor (beta chain). V lost 7 bases to trimming and J lost 2 bases; unmatched junction nucleotides: 9. This CDR3 comprises 15 residues. The germline V gene encodes CDR1 SGDLS and CDR2 YYNGEE. The source of the sample is a study of blood T cell repertoires in COVID-19. Clones were sequenced by immunoSEQ multiplex PCR, and TCRdb holds only the in-frame ones, with some missing. There are about 250,000 clones in the sample; 88% occur only once, and around 2% lies in the top ten. The TCR was taken from a woman aged 40-49 years who had recovered from COVID-19. The source material was peripheral blood. The chain has TRBV9 and TRBJ2-1; 7 bases agree with TRBD1. DNA of the CDR3: TGTGCCAGCCAGGGGGATGCGCGGGCCTACAATGAGCAGTTCTTC. Protein: CASQGDARAYNEQFF.